These 8 T cell receptor beta chains were all obtained from the same sample, sequenced in a study of cytomegalovirus exposure and HLA in healthy donors. TCRdb's copy holds only in-frame clones and misses some; the assay was immunoSEQ multiplex PCR. This table holds about 160,000 clones, about nine tenths found once. The sample consisted of PBMCs. The source is a man between 18 and 29 years old in good health and CMV-seropositive.

The CDR3 nucleotides read TGTGCCAGCAGACTAGGTGAAAACACCGGGGAGCTGTTTTTT. Translation: CASRLGENTGELFF. The chain recombines TRBV28 with TRBJ2-2; TRBD2 might be the D (5 bases). Germline assignment: CDR1 MDHEN and CDR2 SYDVKM. Trimming removed 6 bases from V and 2 bases from J, with 10 bases in between. The CDR3 is 14 amino acids.

The CDR3 here is CASSPGLADLYNEQFF. As DNA, the CDR3 is TGTGCCAGCAGCCCCGGACTAGCGGATTTATACAATGAGCAGTTCTTC. The chain links TRBV5-4 to TRBJ2-1; TRBD2 matches at 10 bases. Germline CDR1 is SGHNT and CDR2 is YYREEE (reference sequence). J gave up 4 bases and V 4 bases, and 8 bases lay outside the gene matches. The CDR3 has 16 amino acids.

The CDR3 sequence: CASSTATGSDTEAFF. Here the CDR3 DNA reads TGTGCCAGCAGTACCGCGACAGGGTCGGACACTGAAGCTTTCTTT. The gene calls are TRBV6-5 and TRBJ1-1; 7 nucleotides line up with TRBD1. V shed 5 bases and J 3 bases; nucleotides not matched to a gene: 9. Germline assignment: CDR1 MNHEY and CDR2 SVGAGI. The CDR3 loop spans 15 amino acids.

As for this clone: This specimen includes other DNA sequences encoding the same CDR3. The rearrangement links TRBV5-4 to TRBJ1-1; D gene ambiguous. The germline CDR1 and CDR2 sequences are SGHNT and YYREEE (reference sequence). Trimming cost V 1 base and J 0 bases, with 4 bases left between them. CDR3 length: 13 amino acids. The CDR3 sequence: CASSLSVNTEAFF. The CDR3 bases are TGTGCCAGCAGCTTGTCTGTGAACACTGAAGCTTTCTTT.

The V and J genes are TRBV9 and TRBJ2-2; 8 bases align to TRBD1. Germline V CDR1 and CDR2: SGDLS, YYNGEE. This CDR3 comprises 16 residues. With 4 bases clipped from V and 4 bases from J, the junction kept 9 bases outside the gene matches. CDR3 amino acids: CASSQDRARSTGELFF. The DNA of the CDR3 is TGTGCCAGCAGCCAGGACAGGGCTAGAAGCACCGGGGAGCTGTTTTTT.

The J gene is TRBJ1-1, the V gene TRBV28, with D possibly TRBD1 on 5 matching bases. Germline V gene lookup returns CDR1 MDHEN and CDR2 SYDVKM. This CDR3 is built from 18 residues. Trimming left V 5 bases short and J 0 bases short, with 22 bases between. The CDR3 here is CASSPLGRWEGLNTEAFF. DNA of the CDR3: TGTGCCAGCAGTCCCCTGGGACGCTGGGAGGGGTTGAACACTGAAGCTTTCTTT.

This sequence joins TRBV10-1 and TRBJ2-3, with 9 bases that match TRBD1. The V and J ends lost 4 bases and 3 bases, in that order; junction bases with no gene match: 5. Germline assignment: CDR1 WNHNN and CDR2 SYGVQD (reference sequence). The CDR3 runs 15 residues. CDR3 sequence (DNA): TGCGCCAGCAGTGGGCCGGGACAGGGTACAGATACGCAGTATTTT. Its translation is CASSGPGQGTDTQYF.

The chain is built from TRBV4-1 and TRBJ1-4, with 11 bases that match TRBD1. V gave up 4 bases and J gave up 10 bases; unmatched junction bases: 11. This CDR3 comprises 16 residues. Germline V gene sequence: CDR1 MGHRA, CDR2 YSYEKL. DNA for the CDR3: TGCGCCAGCAGCCCGGGAAAGGGGACAGGGGGAGGAAAACTGTTTTTT. This sequence encodes CASSPGKGTGGGKLFF.